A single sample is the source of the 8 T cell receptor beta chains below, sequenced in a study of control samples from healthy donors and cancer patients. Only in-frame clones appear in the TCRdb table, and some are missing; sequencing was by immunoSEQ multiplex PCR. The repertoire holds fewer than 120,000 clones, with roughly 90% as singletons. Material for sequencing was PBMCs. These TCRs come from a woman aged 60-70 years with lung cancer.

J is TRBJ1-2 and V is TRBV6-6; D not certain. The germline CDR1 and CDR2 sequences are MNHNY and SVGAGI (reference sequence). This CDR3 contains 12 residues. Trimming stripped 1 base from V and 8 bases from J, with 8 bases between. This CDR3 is CASSYYGDGYTF. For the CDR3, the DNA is TGTGCCAGCAGTTACTACGGTGACGGCTACACCTTC.

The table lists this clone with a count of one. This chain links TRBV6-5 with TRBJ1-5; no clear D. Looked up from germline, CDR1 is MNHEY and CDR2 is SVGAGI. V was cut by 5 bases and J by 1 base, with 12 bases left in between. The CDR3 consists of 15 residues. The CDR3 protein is CASSLGVWSNQPQHF. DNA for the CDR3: TGTGCCAGCAGTCTCGGGGTGTGGAGCAATCAGCCCCAGCATTTT.

The CDR3 here is CASSLAATGKDYGYTF. The DNA of the CDR3 is TGCGCCAGCAGCTTGGCTGCGACAGGGAAGGACTATGGCTACACCTTC. The V call is TRBV5-1, the J call TRBJ1-2; 7 bases are shared with TRBD1. J gave up 3 bases and V 0 bases, and 8 bases lay outside the gene matches. Looked up from germline, CDR1 is SGHRS and CDR2 is YFSETQ. CDR3 size: 16 residues.

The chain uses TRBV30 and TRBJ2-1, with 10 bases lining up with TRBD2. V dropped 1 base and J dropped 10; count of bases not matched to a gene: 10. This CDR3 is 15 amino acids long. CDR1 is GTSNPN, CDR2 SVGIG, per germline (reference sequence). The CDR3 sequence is CAWSGKGLAGAEQFF. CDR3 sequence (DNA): TGTGCCTGGAGTGGAAAGGGCCTAGCGGGAGCCGAGCAGTTCTTC. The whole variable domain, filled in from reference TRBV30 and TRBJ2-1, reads SQTIHQWPATLVQPVGSPLSLECTVEGTSNPNLYWYRQAAGRGLQLLFYSVGIGQISSEVPQNLSASRPQDRQFILSSKKLLLSDSGFYLCAWSGKGLAGAEQFFGPGTRLTVL.

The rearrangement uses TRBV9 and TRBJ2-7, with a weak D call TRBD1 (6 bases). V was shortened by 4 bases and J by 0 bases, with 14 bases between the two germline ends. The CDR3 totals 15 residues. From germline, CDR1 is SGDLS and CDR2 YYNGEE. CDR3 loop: CASSSQAQGSYEQYF. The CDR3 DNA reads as TGTGCCAGCAGCAGTCAAGCACAGGGCTCCTACGAGCAGTACTTC.

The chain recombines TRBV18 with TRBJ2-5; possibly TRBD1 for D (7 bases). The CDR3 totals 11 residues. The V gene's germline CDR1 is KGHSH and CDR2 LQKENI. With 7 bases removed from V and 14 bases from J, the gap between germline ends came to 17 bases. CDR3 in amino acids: CASLDAGQPYF. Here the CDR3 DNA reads TGTGCCAGCTTAGACGCGGGACAGCCCTACTTC.

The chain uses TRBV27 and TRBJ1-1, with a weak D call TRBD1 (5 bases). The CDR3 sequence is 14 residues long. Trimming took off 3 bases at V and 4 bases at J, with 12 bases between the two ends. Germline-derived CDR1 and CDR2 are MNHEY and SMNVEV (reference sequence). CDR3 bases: TGTGCCAGCAGTTTGGAAGCAAGGGGCACTGAAGCTTTCTTT. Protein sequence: CASSLEARGTEAFF.

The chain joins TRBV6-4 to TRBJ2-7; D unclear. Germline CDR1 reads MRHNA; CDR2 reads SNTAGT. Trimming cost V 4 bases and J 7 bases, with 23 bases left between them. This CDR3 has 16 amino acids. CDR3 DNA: TGTGCCAGCAGTGGCCTGTCAGGAGACGTCACGGAAGAGCAGTACTTC. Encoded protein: CASSGLSGDVTEEQYF.